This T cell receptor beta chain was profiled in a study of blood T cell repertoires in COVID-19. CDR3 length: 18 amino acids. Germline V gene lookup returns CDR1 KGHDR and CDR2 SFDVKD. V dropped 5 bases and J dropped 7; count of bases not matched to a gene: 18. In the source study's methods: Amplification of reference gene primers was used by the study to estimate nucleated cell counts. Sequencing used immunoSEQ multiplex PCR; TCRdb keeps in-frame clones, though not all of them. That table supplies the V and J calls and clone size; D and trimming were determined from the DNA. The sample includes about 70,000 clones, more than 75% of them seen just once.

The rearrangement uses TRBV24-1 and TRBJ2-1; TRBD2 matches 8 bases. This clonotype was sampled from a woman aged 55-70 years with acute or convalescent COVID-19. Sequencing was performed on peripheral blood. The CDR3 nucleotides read TGTGCCACCAGTGGGAGGGGACCGGGAGGGAGGGATCGGAATGAGCAGTTCTTC. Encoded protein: CATSGRGPGGRDRNEQFF.